This TCR beta chain was sequenced for a study of cytomegalovirus exposure and HLA in healthy donors. The V segment lost 0 bases and the J segment 9 bases; nucleotides outside the gene matches: 6. The CDR3 consists of 16 residues. CDR1 and CDR2 from the germline V gene are ENHRY and SYGVKD. The PCR contained 60 Vbeta and 13 Jbeta primers. Libraries were prepared by immunoSEQ multiplex PCR; TCRdb keeps only in-frame clonotypes and omits some of them. The sample holds under 200,000 clones, roughly 80% seen once. The sequence derives from a woman between 50 and 59 years old in good health and CMV-seropositive. The rearrangement uses TRBV10-3 and TRBJ2-1; 12 bases agree with TRBD2. The sample taken for sequencing was PBMCs. Written as DNA, the CDR3 is TGTGCCATCAGTGAGTCGACTAGCGGGGGCCCTCGTGAGCAGTTCTTC. This codes for CAISESTSGGPREQFF.